This T cell receptor (beta chain) was profiled in a study of regulatory T cells in long-lasting Graves disease. Regarding time point: newly diagnosed GD, antithyroid drugs for less than 3 months. PBMC-extracted RNA yielded the TCR library. V lost 5 bases and J 4 bases, leaving 12 bases between the germline ends. Looked up from germline, CDR1 is LNHDA and CDR2 is SQIVND (reference sequence). The CDR3 sequence is 14 residues long. Sequencing libraries for TCR beta were prepared with iRepertoire HTBI primers and Arm-PCR of CDR3 regions. TCRdb independently ran MiXCR on the multiplex PCR reads; one entry per CDR3 protein. The sample carries hundreds of thousands of distinct CDR3 sequences, about 14% recorded once. This same sample was also part of a study on T cells in Graves' hyperthyroidism and ophthalmopathy.

The chain uses TRBV19 and TRBJ1-5; D is undetermined. The sequences come from peripheral blood mononuclear cells (PBMCs), collected at new diagnosis, from a patient treated with antithyroid drugs. This receptor was obtained from a young man with Graves disease. This CDR3 is CASSGQAVNQPQHF. DNA of the CDR3: TGTGCCAGTAGTGGGCAGGCGGTGAATCAGCCCCAGCATTTT.